Listed below are T cell receptor beta chains from one sample, sequenced in a study of cytomegalovirus exposure and HLA in healthy donors. Profiled with immunoSEQ multiplex PCR; TCRdb holds only in-frame clones, not every one. The profile covers 250,000 to 400,000 clones, with approximately 91% appearing a single time and around 0.91% taken by the ten largest. The specimen sequenced was PBMCs. The receptors were sampled from a man aged 25-40 years in good health and CMV-seronegative. Both conserved end residues are part of each CDR3. Rows give clone size only sometimes, using once, few, many, or a class for an expanded clone.

V: TRBV15; J: TRBJ1-5; size: .; CDR3: CATSRESYSNQPQHF
V: TRBV7-2; J: TRBJ1-2; size: .; CDR3: CASSLVADTLYGYTF
V: TRBV10-1; J: TRBJ2-5; size: .; CDR3: CASSESDQGRETQYF
V: TRBV19; J: TRBJ2-1; size: .; CDR3: CASKGGGLSGSYNEQFF
V: TRBV5-4; J: TRBJ2-7; size: .; CDR3: CASSLAGTGNHEQYF
V: TRBV5-1; J: TRBJ1-1; size: once; CDR3: CASSLGQGAEAFF
V: TRBV27; J: TRBJ2-7; size: .; CDR3: CASSLSPVYEQYF
V: TRBV20-1; J: TRBJ2-7; size: .; CDR3: CSANTGIEQYF
V: TRBV10-2; J: TRBJ2-5; size: .; CDR3: CASSGATTGGLGTQYF
V: TRBV18; J: TRBJ1-2; size: .; CDR3: CASSPPGGQGNYGYTF
V: TRBV6-5; J: TRBJ2-5; size: .; CDR3: CASSYSSWQGAETQYF
V: TRBV5-1; J: TRBJ2-2; size: .; CDR3: CASSLAEGLNTGELFF
V: TRBV19; J: TRBJ1-1; size: .; CDR3: CASSTGQQVTEAFF
V: TRBV2; J: TRBJ2-7; size: .; CDR3: CASSEALRGYEQYF
V: TRBV4-1; J: TRBJ1-5; size: .; CDR3: CASSQVIGRLDPQHF
V: TRBV10-3; J: TRBJ1-5; size: .; CDR3: CAIRDGDQPQHF
V: TRBV6-1; J: TRBJ2-1; size: .; CDR3: CASRNGQGTHNEQFF
V: TRBV10-2; J: TRBJ2-5; size: .; CDR3: CASSDSGLAGILGETQYF
V: TRBV6-6; J: TRBJ2-7; size: .; CDR3: CASSYRDTYEQYF
V: TRBV29-1; J: TRBJ1-3; size: once; CDR3: CSAAGGGHTIYF
V: TRBV16; J: TRBJ1-2; size: .; CDR3: CASSVGTGDSYGYTF
V: TRBV5-6; J: TRBJ2-3; size: .; CDR3: CASSLGGRTDTQYF
V: TRBV15; J: TRBJ2-7; size: .; CDR3: CATSVDRGYEQYF
V: TRBV7-2; J: TRBJ2-3; size: .; CDR3: CATLLAGSTDTQYF
V: TRBV7-8; J: TRBJ2-7; size: .; CDR3: CASSLAHLGQRSYEQYF
V: TRBV18; J: TRBJ1-2; size: few; CDR3: CASSPAGTGTVNYYGYTF